A single sample is the source of the 9 T cell receptor beta chains below, sequenced in a study of blood T cell repertoires in COVID-19. Sequencing was performed with immunoSEQ multiplex PCR; in TCRdb, only in-frame clones are kept and a portion is missing. The sample lists 270,000 or so clones; about 80% were seen once. Sequenced: peripheral blood. The source is a human donor in a cohort sampled during active COVID-19.

The gene calls are TRBV6-5 and TRBJ2-7; 7 bases fit TRBD1. The CDR3 is 14 amino acids. J gave up 2 bases and V 5 bases, and 6 bases lay outside the gene matches. Germline assignment: CDR1 MNHEY and CDR2 SVGAGI. This CDR3 reads CASSPSGTAYEQYF. In nucleotides, the CDR3 is TGTGCCAGCAGTCCCTCCGGGACAGCCTACGAGCAGTACTTC.

The chain has TRBV7-2 and TRBJ2-7; the D gene is possibly TRBD1 (5 bases). V lost 3 bases and J 3 bases, leaving 9 bases between the germline ends. The germline V gene has CDR1 SGHTA and CDR2 FQGNSA. The CDR3 loop spans 13 amino acids. The CDR3 DNA follows: TGTGCCAGCAGCTTTGGGGCATTCTACGAGCAGTACTTC. Translated: CASSFGAFYEQYF. Filled out from reference TRBV7-2 and TRBJ2-7, the complete variable domain reads GAGVSQSPSNKVTEKGKDVELRCDPISGHTALYWYRQSLGQGLEFLIYFQGNSAPDKSGLPSDRFSAERTGGSVSTLTIQRTQQEDSAVYLCASSFGAFYEQYFGPGTRLTVT.

This clone was seen a handful of times. The chain carries TRBV4-3 and TRBJ1-5; 7 positions agree with TRBD1. This CDR3 is built from 16 residues. Germline trimming cut 4 bases from V and 7 bases from J; bases unmatched to any gene: 13. The germline gives CDR1 LGHNA, CDR2 YSLEER. The CDR3 sequence is CASSPNVRQGIQPQHF. The CDR3 nucleotides read TGCGCCAGCAGCCCCAATGTGAGACAGGGTATACAGCCCCAGCATTTT.

The chain has TRBV24-1 and TRBJ2-2; 10 nucleotides match TRBD2. This CDR3 is built from 15 residues. The junction had 10 bases not matched to a gene; V was cut back by 9 bases and J by 7 bases. CDR1 is KGHDR, CDR2 SFDVKD, per germline. The CDR3 nucleotides read TGTGCCACCGGACTGAGCGGGGGGGCTATCGGGGAGCTGTTTTTT. Translating gives CATGLSGGAIGELFF.

This chain connects TRBV25-1 to TRBJ1-6; D is undetermined. Germline V gene sequence: CDR1 MGHDK, CDR2 SYGVNS. The CDR3 length is 12 residues. V dropped 1 base and J dropped 9 bases, with 4 bases sitting between them. This chain's CDR3 is CASSESRSPLHF. CDR3 nucleotides: TGTGCCAGCAGTGAATCCCGTTCACCCCTCCACTTT.

This chain joins TRBV11-2 and TRBJ1-4; D remains unclear. V dropped 0 bases and J dropped 11 bases, with 7 bases sitting between them. The CDR3 runs 12 residues. The germline V gene has CDR1 SGHAT and CDR2 FQNNGV. The chain's CDR3 is CASSLDGVKLFF. For the CDR3, the DNA is TGTGCCAGCAGCTTAGACGGGGTGAAACTGTTTTTT.

The gene calls are TRBV18 and TRBJ1-6, with 7 bases identical to TRBD1. The CDR3 runs to 14 residues. J was trimmed by 7 bases and V by 9 bases; bases with no gene match: 9. The V gene's germline CDR1 is KGHSH and CDR2 LQKENI. The CDR3 protein is CASQMDRRNSPLHF. The CDR3 nucleotides are TGTGCCAGTCAGATGGACAGGAGGAATTCACCCCTCCACTTT.

V usage is TRBV7-2 and J usage is TRBJ1-6; 8 bases line up with TRBD1. Germline V lookup: CDR1 SGHTA, CDR2 FQGNSA. This CDR3 spans 15 amino acids. V shed 5 bases, J shed 4 bases, and the junction held 4 bases outside the gene matches. For the CDR3, the DNA is TGTGCCAGCAGCGCGGGACAGGCGTATAATTCACCCCTCCACTTT. Protein sequence: CASSAGQAYNSPLHF.

V is TRBV7-2 and J is TRBJ2-5, with TRBD2 identical over 12 bases. CDR3 length: 18 amino acids. Germline-derived CDR1 and CDR2 are SGHTA and FQGNSA. Trimming removed 1 base from V and 5 bases from J; junction bases left unmatched: 11. The CDR3: CASSLVPSSGGAQETQYF. The DNA for the CDR3 is TGTGCCAGCAGCTTAGTCCCCTCTAGCGGGGGGGCTCAGGAGACCCAGTACTTC.